This TCR beta chain came from a study of blood T cell repertoires in COVID-19. Some clones are missing from TCRdb's copy, which holds only in-frame ones; the method was immunoSEQ multiplex PCR. The data hold around 210,000 clones, with about nine tenths observed a single time. Germline CDR1 and CDR2: MNHEY and SVGAGI. The CDR3 loop spans 14 amino acids. V dropped 6 bases and J dropped 5; count of bases not matched to a gene: 6. The sequencing sample was made of peripheral blood. The clonotype originates from a woman aged 70-85 years with acute or convalescent COVID-19. The chain is built from TRBV6-5 and TRBJ2-3; TRBD1 matches at 9 bases. CDR3 DNA sequence: TGTGCCAGCAGAGGGACAGGGTGGGGAGATACGCAGTATTTT. It codes for CASRGTGWGDTQYF.